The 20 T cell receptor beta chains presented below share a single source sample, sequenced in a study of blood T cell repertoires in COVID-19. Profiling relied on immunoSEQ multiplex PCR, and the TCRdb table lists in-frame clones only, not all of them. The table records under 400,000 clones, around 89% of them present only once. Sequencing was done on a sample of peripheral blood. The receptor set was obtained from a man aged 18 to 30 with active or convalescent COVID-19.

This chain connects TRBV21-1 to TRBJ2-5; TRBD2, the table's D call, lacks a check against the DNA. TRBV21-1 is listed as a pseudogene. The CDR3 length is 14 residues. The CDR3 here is CASTLTQTGETQYF. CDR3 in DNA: TGTGCCAGCACCTTGACCCAAACGGGTGAGACCCAGTACTTC.

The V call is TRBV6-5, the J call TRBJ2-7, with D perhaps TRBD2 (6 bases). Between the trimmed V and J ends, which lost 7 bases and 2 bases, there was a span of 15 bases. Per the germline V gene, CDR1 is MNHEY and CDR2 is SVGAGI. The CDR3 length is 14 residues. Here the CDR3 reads CASTGVGRTYEQYF. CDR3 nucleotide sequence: TGTGCCAGCACGGGAGTGGGGCGGACCTACGAGCAGTACTTC.

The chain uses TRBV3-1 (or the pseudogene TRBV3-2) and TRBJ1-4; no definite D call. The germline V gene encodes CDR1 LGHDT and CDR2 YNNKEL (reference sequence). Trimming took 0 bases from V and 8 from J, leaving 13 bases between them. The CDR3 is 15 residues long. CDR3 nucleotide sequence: TGTGCCAGCAGCCAAGACATAAACGGGAGGGAAAAACTGTTTTTT. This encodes CASSQDINGREKLFF.

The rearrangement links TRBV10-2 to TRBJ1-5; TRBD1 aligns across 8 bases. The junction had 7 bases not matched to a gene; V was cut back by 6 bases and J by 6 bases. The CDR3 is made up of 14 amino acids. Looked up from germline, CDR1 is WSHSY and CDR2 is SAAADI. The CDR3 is CASRNQGAGQPQHF. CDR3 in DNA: TGCGCCAGCAGAAATCAGGGGGCCGGTCAGCCCCAGCATTTT.

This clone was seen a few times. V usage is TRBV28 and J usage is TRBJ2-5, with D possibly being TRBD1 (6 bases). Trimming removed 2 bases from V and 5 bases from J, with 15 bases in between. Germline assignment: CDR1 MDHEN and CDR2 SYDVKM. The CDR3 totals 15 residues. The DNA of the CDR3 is TGTGCCAGCAGTTTACAGGGGACGATATATGAGACCCAGTACTTC. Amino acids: CASSLQGTIYETQYF.

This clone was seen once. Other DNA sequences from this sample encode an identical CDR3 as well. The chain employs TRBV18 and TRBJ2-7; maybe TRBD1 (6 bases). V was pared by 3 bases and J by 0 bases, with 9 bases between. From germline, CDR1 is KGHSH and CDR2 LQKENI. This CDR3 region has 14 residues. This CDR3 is CASSPHRDSYEQYF. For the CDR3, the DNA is TGTGCCAGCTCACCCCACAGGGACTCCTACGAGCAGTACTTC.

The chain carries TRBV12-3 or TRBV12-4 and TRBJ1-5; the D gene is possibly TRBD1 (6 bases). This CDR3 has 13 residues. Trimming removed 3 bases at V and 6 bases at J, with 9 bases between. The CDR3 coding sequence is TGTGCCAGCAGTTTTGGACAGTCTCAGCCCCAGCATTTT. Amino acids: CASSFGQSQPQHF.

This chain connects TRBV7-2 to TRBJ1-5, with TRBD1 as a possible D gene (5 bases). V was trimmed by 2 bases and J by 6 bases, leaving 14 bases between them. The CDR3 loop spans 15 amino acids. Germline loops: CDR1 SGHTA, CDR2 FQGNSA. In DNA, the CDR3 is TGTGCCAGCAGCTTAAGGACGGGGGGAAGTCAGCCCCAGCATTTT. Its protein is CASSLRTGGSQPQHF.

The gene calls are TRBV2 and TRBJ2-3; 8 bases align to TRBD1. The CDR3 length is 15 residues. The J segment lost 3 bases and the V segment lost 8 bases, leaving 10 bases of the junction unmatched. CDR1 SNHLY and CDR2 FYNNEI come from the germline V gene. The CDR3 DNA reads TGTGCCAGCGAAAAAGACAGGGGAGTTACAGATACGCAGTATTTT. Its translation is CASEKDRGVTDTQYF. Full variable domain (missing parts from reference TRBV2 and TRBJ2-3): EPEVTQTPSHQVTQMGQEVILRCVPISNHLYFYWYRQILGQKVEFLVSFYNNEISEKSEIFDDQFSVERPDGSNFTLKIRSTKLEDSAMYFCASEKDRGVTDTQYFGPGTRLTVL.

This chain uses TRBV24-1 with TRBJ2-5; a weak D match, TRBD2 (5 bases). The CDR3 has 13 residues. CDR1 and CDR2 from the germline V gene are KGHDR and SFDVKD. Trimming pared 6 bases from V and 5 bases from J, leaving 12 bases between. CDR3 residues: CATSKAGWETQYF. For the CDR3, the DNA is TGTGCCACCAGTAAGGCGGGCTGGGAGACCCAGTACTTC.

The DNA for the CDR3 is TGTGCCAGCAGTATCGGTGGGGTCCGGCTAGCGGGAGAGGATACGCAGTATTTT. It is translated as CASSIGGVRLAGEDTQYF. The chain uses TRBV6-2 or TRBV6-3 and TRBJ2-3, with 10 bases lining up with TRBD2. Per germline, CDR1 MNHEY and CDR2 SVGEGT. The CDR3 consists of 18 residues. Losses at the gene ends were 5 bases for V and 6 bases for J; bases not matched to a gene: 17.

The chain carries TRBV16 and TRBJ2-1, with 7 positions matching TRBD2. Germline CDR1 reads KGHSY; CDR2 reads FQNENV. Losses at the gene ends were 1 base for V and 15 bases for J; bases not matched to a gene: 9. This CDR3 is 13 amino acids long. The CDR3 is CASSQFQRDKWFF. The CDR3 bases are TGTGCCAGCAGCCAATTCCAGCGGGATAAGTGGTTCTTC.

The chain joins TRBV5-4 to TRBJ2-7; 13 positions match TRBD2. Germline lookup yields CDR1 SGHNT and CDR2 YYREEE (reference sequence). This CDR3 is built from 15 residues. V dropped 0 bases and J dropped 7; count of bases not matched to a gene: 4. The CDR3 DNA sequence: TGTGCCAGCAGCTTGGGTGGACTAGCGGGAGTTGAGCAGTACTTC. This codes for CASSLGGLAGVEQYF.

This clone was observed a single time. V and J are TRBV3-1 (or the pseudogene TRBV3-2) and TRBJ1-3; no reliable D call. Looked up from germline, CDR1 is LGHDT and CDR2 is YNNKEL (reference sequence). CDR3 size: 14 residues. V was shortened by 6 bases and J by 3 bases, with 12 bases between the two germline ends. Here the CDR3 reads CASSLRTGGNTIYF. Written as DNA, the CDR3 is TGTGCCAGCAGTCTACGCACGGGTGGAAACACCATATATTTT.

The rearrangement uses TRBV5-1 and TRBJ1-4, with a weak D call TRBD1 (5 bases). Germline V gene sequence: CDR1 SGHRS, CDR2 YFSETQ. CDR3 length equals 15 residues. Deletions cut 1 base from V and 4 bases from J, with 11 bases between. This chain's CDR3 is CASSLSAGNNEKLFF. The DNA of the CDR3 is TGCGCCAGCAGCTTGAGTGCAGGGAATAATGAAAAACTGTTTTTT.

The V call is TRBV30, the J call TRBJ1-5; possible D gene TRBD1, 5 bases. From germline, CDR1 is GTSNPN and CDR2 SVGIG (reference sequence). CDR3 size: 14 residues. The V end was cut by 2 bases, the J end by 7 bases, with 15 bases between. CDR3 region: CAWSLRSGSQPQHF. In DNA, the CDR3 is TGTGCCTGGAGTTTGCGGTCAGGGTCCCAGCCCCAGCATTTT.

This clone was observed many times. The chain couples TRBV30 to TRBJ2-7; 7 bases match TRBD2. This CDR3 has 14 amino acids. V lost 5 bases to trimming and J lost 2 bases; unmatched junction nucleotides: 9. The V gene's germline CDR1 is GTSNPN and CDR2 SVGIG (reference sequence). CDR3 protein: CAWQAGTTTYEQYF. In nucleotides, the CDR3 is TGTGCCTGGCAAGCGGGGACCACGACCTACGAGCAGTACTTC.

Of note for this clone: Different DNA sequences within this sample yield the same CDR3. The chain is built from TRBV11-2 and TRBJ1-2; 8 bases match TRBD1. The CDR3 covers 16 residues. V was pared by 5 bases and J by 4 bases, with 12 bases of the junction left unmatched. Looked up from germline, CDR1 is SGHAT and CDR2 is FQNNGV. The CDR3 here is CASSLGDRGYGYGYTF. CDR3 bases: TGTGCCAGCAGCCTAGGAGACAGGGGATACGGCTATGGCTACACCTTC.

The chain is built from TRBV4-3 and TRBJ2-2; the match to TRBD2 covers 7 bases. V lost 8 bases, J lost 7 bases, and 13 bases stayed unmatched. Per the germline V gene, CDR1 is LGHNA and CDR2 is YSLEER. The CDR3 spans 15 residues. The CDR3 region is CASSTAGEWNGELFF. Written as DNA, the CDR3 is TGCGCCAGCTCGACGGCGGGGGAGTGGAACGGGGAGCTGTTTTTT.

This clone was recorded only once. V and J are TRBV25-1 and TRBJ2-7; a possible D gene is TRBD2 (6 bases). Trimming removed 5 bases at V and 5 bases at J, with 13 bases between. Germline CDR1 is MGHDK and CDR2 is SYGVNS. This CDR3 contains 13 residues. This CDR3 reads CASSSGLADEQYF. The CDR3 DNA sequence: TGTGCCAGCAGTTCGGGACTCGCCGACGAGCAGTACTTC.